This TCR beta chain was identified during a study of blood T cell repertoires in COVID-19. Turning to the study itself: The analysed material was cDNA or gDNA that came from T cells, B-cell-depleted T cells, or PBMCs.

This clone occurred once. The table came from immunoSEQ multiplex PCR; TCRdb's copy has only in-frame clones and leaves some out. The sample has 97,000 or so clones; approximately 80% are singletons. Sequencing used peripheral blood. This TCR came from a human donor in a cohort sampled during active COVID-19.

CDR3 DNA: TGTGCCAGCAGCACGGGTGGCACCTACGAGCAGTACTTC. Its translation is CASSTGGTYEQYF. The rearrangement joins TRBV21-1 to TRBJ2-7; the table's D call, TRBD2, has no DNA check behind it. TRBV21-1 is marked as a pseudogene. CDR3 length: 13 residues.